The 12 T cell receptor beta chains listed next were all sequenced from one sample in a study of OX40 agonist ivuxolimab in advanced cancers. The repertoire was sequenced with immunoSEQ multiplex PCR; TCRdb's copy has only in-frame clones and lacks some. The data show about 75,000 clones, 90% seen once. The sequenced sample was CD4+ or CD8+ T cells sorted from blood, obtained in a trial of the OX40 agonist ivuxolimab. These receptors originate from an adult with an advanced solid tumor such as melanoma, head and neck, liver or kidney cancer.

V and J are TRBV6-5 and TRBJ1-1; D perhaps matches TRBD1 (5 bases). The CDR3 contains 15 residues. The V gene lost 7 bases and the J gene lost 2 bases, with 17 bases spanning the gap. In germline, CDR1 is MNHEY, CDR2 SVGAGI. The CDR3 DNA reads TGTGCCAGCACTGGGGGGGGAGGGGAAAACACTGAAGCTTTCTTT. This gives the protein CASTGGGGENTEAFF.

The V call is TRBV18, the J call TRBJ2-7; maybe TRBD1 (6 bases). CDR3 length: 15 residues. CDR1 KGHSH and CDR2 LQKENI come from the germline V gene. V was cut by 5 bases and J by 2 bases, with 16 bases left in between. As DNA, the CDR3 is TGTGCCAGCTCATGGGGTGGGGGCGCGGCCTACGAGCAGTACTTC. It encodes CASSWGGGAAYEQYF.

The CDR3 reads CASSEALGGSEKLFF. The CDR3 DNA sequence: TGTGCCAGCAGTGAAGCGCTGGGGGGGAGTGAAAAACTGTTTTTT. The chain has TRBV6-1 and TRBJ1-4; D possibly corresponds to TRBD1 (5 bases). Germline V gene sequence: CDR1 MNHNS, CDR2 SASEGT. The CDR3 totals 15 residues. Trimming shortened V by 0 bases and J by 7 bases, and 12 bases separated the two germline ends.

The V and J genes are TRBV5-8 and TRBJ2-2; TRBD1 matches at 11 bases. This CDR3 has 16 amino acids. V shed 4 bases, J shed 4 bases, and the junction held 6 bases outside the gene matches. The germline V gene encodes CDR1 SGHTS and CDR2 YDEGEE. The CDR3 DNA reads as TGTGCCAGCAGCACGGACAGGGGGCGCGTCACCGGGGAGCTGTTTTTT. This sequence encodes CASSTDRGRVTGELFF.

This sequence joins TRBV18 and TRBJ2-2; TRBD2 aligns across 8 bases. This CDR3 is 17 amino acids long. CDR1 is KGHSH, CDR2 LQKENI, per germline. J gave up 0 bases and V 3 bases, and 6 bases lay outside the gene matches. The CDR3 DNA reads TGTGCCAGCTCACCGTTAGCGGGACCGTCGAACACCGGGGAGCTGTTTTTT. Residues: CASSPLAGPSNTGELFF.

The V gene is TRBV7-2, the J gene TRBJ2-3, with 8 bases fitting TRBD2. Germline V gives CDR1 SGHTA, CDR2 FQGNSA. CDR3 length: 14 amino acids. V lost 8 bases, J lost 0 bases, and 4 bases stayed unmatched. The CDR3 loop reads CASAGGTSTDTQYF. The CDR3 DNA is TGTGCCAGCGCGGGGGGTACGAGCACAGATACGCAGTATTTT.

This rearrangement joins TRBV5-8 to TRBJ2-1; TRBD1 is a possible D gene (6 bases). The CDR3 sequence is 13 residues long. Trimming shortened V by 1 base and J by 13 bases, and 15 bases separated the two germline ends. Per the germline V gene, CDR1 is SGHTS and CDR2 is YDEGEE. Here the CDR3 reads CASSLSRGPPQFF. CDR3 bases: TGTGCCAGCAGCTTGTCCAGGGGTCCACCCCAGTTCTTC.

The chain is built from TRBV6-5 and TRBJ1-1; D ambiguous. Looked up from germline, CDR1 is MNHEY and CDR2 is SVGAGI. Trimming left V 6 bases short and J 5 bases short, with 13 bases between. The CDR3 covers 13 residues. CDR3 protein: CASSRLVGTEAFF. Written as DNA, the CDR3 is TGTGCCAGCAGCCGCTTGGTTGGGACTGAAGCTTTCTTT.

J is TRBJ1-3 and V is TRBV5-1; D is perhaps TRBD1 (6 bases). The germline V gene encodes CDR1 SGHRS and CDR2 YFSETQ. V lost 0 bases to trimming and J lost 0 bases, with 13 bases between them. The CDR3 contains 17 residues. The DNA for the CDR3 is TGCGCCAGCAGCTTGGAGACCGACAGGAACTCTGGAAACACCATATATTTT. Protein: CASSLETDRNSGNTIYF.

The chain has TRBV29-1 and TRBJ2-1; 11 nucleotides align to TRBD1. Germline CDR1 SQVTM, CDR2 ANQGSEA. The V segment lost 3 bases and the J segment 10 bases; nucleotides outside the gene matches: 11. CDR3 length: 15 residues. The CDR3 nucleotides are TGCAGCGTTGAGAGTCGGACAGGGGGCGCGGGGGAGCAGTTCTTC. Translation gives CSVESRTGGAGEQFF.

The chain employs TRBV6-5 and TRBJ1-5; TRBD1 might be the D (5 bases). With 2 bases removed from V and 7 bases from J, the gap between germline ends came to 12 bases. This CDR3 spans 14 amino acids. Per the germline V gene, CDR1 is MNHEY and CDR2 is SVGAGI. The CDR3 region has the DNA TGTGCCAGCAGTTACGTATCAGGGTGGCAGCCCCAGCATTTT. Protein sequence: CASSYVSGWQPQHF.

The gene calls are TRBV19 and TRBJ2-7; TRBD2 is a possible D gene (5 bases). The germline gives CDR1 LNHDA, CDR2 SQIVND (reference sequence). The CDR3 runs to 15 residues. V gave up 5 bases and J gave up 1 base, with 15 bases separating them. CDR3 bases: TGTGCCAGTAGTCCCCGCTCGGAGGCTTCCTACGAGCAGTACTTC. Protein sequence: CASSPRSEASYEQYF.